The present entry profiles one T cell receptor beta chain with its context. Its cognate antigen is unknown. The PCR employed 60 Vbeta primers together with 13 Jbeta primers. The protocol was immunoSEQ multiplex PCR, while the TCRdb copy is restricted to in-frame clones and leaves out a portion. This specimen shows roughly 80,000 clones; the ten leading clones hold about 5.9%. These data belong to a study of cytomegalovirus exposure and HLA in healthy donors. Points from the study as a whole: The productive fraction for most TCR beta V segments was about 87% or about 30% in an earlier analysis. Presence/absence analyses took donor sequencing depth as roughly uniform. A later analysis linked a missense DCLRE1C variant to TCR beta V- and J-gene trimming.

Sample: PBMCs. This TCR was sampled from a girl aged 10-17 years in good health and CMV-seropositive.

CDR3 coding DNA: TGTGCCAGCAGCTCGCAGGGAAGGGACTATGGCTACACCTTC. As protein: CASSSQGRDYGYTF. The gene calls are TRBV5-4 and TRBJ1-2, with D tentatively TRBD1 (5 bases). V was trimmed by 3 bases and J by 3 bases, leaving 12 bases between them. This CDR3 comprises 14 residues. From germline, CDR1 is SGHNT and CDR2 YYREEE (reference sequence).